The rows below give T cell receptor beta chains drawn from one sample of a study of CXCR3-negative and CXCR3-positive naive CD8 T cells. TCRdb re-called the 5' RACE reads and catalogs CDR3 proteins one per entry, DNA excluded. The sample spans some 130,000 distinct CDR3 sequences; the ten largest clones claim approximately 0.3%. Source material: naive CXCR3- CD8+ T cells from blood. The origin of the receptors is a human donor in good health. Some clones in this sample may be carry-over from other donors' samples. The CDR3 runs from the conserved cysteine through the conserved F or W.

TRBV29-1,TRBJ1-1,CSVEDLGLPDRALRFF
TRBV3-1,TRBJ2-7,CASSQGISSSYEQYF
TRBV7-9,TRBJ2-5,CASSLLQGREETQYF
TRBV7-8,TRBJ2-2,CASSLGTGDGTGELFF
TRBV20-1,TRBJ2-7,CSARPPGQGIYEQYF
TRBV4-3,TRBJ1-1,CASSQDLGLAEAFF
TRBV28,TRBJ1-2,CASSLQVRDGYTF
TRBV29-1,TRBJ2-2,CSVETGSGELFF
TRBV29-1,TRBJ2-7,CSVEDAFEGSYEQYF
TRBV20-1,TRBJ2-3,CSAPRGLAVRDTQYF
TRBV30,TRBJ2-7,CAWSLGQSSEQYF
TRBV28,TRBJ2-1,CASSLNLGDEQFF
TRBV6-2/TRBV6-3,TRBJ1-1,CASSYPPGTDTEAFF
TRBV7-6,TRBJ2-7,CASSLSGGVYEQYF
TRBV6-2/TRBV6-3,TRBJ2-7,CASSYARVGYEQYF
TRBV27,TRBJ2-7,CASSLSSTYEQYF
TRBV7-6,TRBJ2-7,CASSLASGSSRYEQYF
TRBV29-1,TRBJ1-4,CSSGLGENEKLFF
TRBV29-1,TRBJ2-1,CSVDLLGSYNEQFF
TRBV12-3/TRBV12-4,TRBJ1-2,CASSLDAGMDGYTF
TRBV11-3,TRBJ2-7,CASSLVDGYEQYF
TRBV2,TRBJ2-3,CASKGGLAGIEPLTDTQYF
TRBV7-6,TRBJ2-7,CASSSPTLTSGTSYEQYF
TRBV27,TRBJ1-1,CASSLAAGRYHTEAFF
TRBV6-1,TRBJ1-5,CATDRDNQPQHF
TRBV25-1,TRBJ1-1,CASIQGFGTEAFF
TRBV28,TRBJ2-7,CASRFTGTSSYEQYF
TRBV5-4,TRBJ2-7,CASSFGVAAFSYEQYF
TRBV7-8,TRBJ2-7,CASSPGVGLASYEQYF
TRBV7-9,TRBJ2-3,CASSPSEGGNTDTQYF
TRBV4-3,TRBJ2-7,CASSQDRRSSYEQYF
TRBV6-2/TRBV6-3,TRBJ1-2,CASSSGFGLGYTF
TRBV28,TRBJ2-7,CASSANSEGVYEQYF
TRBV29-1,TRBJ1-1,CSAAGTAYTEAFF
TRBV7-2,TRBJ2-3,CASSLPVGGTDTQYF
TRBV27,TRBJ2-7,CASSTGTSDYEQYF
TRBV29-1,TRBJ2-2,CSAIPGFSPAGELFF
TRBV4-1,TRBJ1-1,CASSQVEQGAGAFF